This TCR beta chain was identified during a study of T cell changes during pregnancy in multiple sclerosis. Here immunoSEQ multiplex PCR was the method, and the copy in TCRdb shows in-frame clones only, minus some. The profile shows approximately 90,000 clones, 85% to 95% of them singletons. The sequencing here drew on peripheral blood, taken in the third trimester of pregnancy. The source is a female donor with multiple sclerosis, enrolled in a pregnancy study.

The CDR3 is CASSPILDYGGPGAFF. CDR3 sequence (DNA): TGTGCCAGCAGCCCAATACTCGACTATGGGGGCCCCGGAGCTTTCTTT. The chain joins TRBV7-9 to TRBJ1-1; D may be TRBD1 (6 bases). Germline CDR1 is SEHNR and CDR2 is FQNEAQ (reference sequence). V lost 5 bases, J lost 10 bases, and 26 bases lay in between. The CDR3 totals 16 residues.